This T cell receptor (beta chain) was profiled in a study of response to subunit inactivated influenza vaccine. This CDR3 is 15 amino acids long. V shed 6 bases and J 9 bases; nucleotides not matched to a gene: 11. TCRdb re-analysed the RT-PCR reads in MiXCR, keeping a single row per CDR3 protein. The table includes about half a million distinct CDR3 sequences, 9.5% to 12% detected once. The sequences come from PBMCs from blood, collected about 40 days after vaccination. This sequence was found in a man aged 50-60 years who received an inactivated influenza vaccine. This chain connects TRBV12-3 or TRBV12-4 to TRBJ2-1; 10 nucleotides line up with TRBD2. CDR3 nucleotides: TGTGCCAGCAGCCGTCTAGCGGGGGCCTTTTTTGAGCAGTTCTTC. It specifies CASSRLAGAFFEQFF.